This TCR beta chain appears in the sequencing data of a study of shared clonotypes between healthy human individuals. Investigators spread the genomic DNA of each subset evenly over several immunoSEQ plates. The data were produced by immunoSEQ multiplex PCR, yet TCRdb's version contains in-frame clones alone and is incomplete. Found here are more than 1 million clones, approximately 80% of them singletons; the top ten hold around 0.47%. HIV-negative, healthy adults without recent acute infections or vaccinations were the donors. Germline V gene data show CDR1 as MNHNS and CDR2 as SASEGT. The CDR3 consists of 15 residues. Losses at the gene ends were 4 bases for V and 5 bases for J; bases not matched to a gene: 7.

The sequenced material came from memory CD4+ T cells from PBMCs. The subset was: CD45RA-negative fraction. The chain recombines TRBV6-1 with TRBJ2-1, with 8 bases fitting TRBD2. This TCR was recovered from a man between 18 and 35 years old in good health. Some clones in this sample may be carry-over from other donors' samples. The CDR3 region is CASSARLAGNNEQFF. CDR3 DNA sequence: TGTGCCAGCAGTGCCCGATTAGCGGGAAACAATGAGCAGTTCTTC.